This TCR beta chain was captured in a study of T-cell memory formation after mild COVID-19. Points on this clonotype: Its antigen is unidentified.

TCRdb used MiXCR to reprocess the 5' RACE reads, holding one entry per CDR3 protein. Altogether 65,000 to 95,000 distinct CDR3 sequences are present, roughly 12% being singletons, with the ten largest covering more than 35%. The study's findings and limits: What remained unconfirmed was the SARS-CoV-2 specificity of second-wave clones peaking on day 37. Certain responding clones were present in pre-infection memory, suggesting participation of cross-reactive memory. CD4+ contracting clones were mainly CM and EM; CD8+ ones, EMRA. CD4/CD8 balance characterized clones contracting day 15 to 85, and CD4+ skew characterized later expanders.

Specimen: PBMCs or a T cell subset sorted from them (not recorded which). The TCR originated in a man in his late teens or twenties who had mild COVID-19 (a few samples of this study predate the infection). Cell type and time point are not known.

CDR3: CASSPEGAGKYNEQFF. DNA for the CDR3: TGTGCCAGCAGTCCGGAGGGGGCGGGGAAGTACAATGAGCAGTTCTTC. V is TRBV12-3 or TRBV12-4 and J is TRBJ2-1, with D perhaps matching TRBD1 (7 bases). Deletions cut 5 bases from V and 4 bases from J, with 18 bases between. There are 16 residues in the CDR3.